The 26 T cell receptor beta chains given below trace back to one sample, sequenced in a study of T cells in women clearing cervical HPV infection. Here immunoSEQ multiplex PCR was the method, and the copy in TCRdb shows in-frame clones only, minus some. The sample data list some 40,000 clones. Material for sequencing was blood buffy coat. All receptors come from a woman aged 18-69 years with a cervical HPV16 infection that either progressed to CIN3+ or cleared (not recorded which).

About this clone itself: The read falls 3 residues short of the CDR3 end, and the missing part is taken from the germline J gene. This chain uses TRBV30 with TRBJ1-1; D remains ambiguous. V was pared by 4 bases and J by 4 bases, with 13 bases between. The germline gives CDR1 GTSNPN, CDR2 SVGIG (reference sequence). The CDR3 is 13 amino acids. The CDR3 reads CAWKGYLTTEAFF. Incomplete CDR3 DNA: TGTGCCTGGAAAGGGTATCTTACCACTGAA.

CDR3 DNA (partial): TGTGCCAGTAGTACCTCTCCCAGGGGAGGGTCCTACAATGAG. As protein: CASSTSPRGGSYNE. The full CDR3 sequence reads CASSTSPRGGSYNEQFF. V gene TRBV19 combines with J gene TRBJ2-1; tentative D call: TRBD2 (7 bases). The CDR3 end lies 3 residues beyond the end of the read and is filled in from the germline J gene. The V end lost 4 bases, the J end lost 1 base, and 17 bases lay between the germline ends. Germline CDR1 and CDR2: LNHDA and SQIVND (reference sequence). This CDR3 spans 17 amino acids.

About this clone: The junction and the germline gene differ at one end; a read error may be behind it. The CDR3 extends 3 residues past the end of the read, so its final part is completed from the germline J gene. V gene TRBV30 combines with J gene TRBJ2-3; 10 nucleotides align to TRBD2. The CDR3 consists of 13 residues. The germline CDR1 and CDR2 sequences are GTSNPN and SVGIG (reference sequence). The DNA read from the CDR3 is TGTGCCTGGACTAGCGGGAGCCCAGAGACG. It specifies CAWTSGSPET. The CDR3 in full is CAWTSGSPETQYF.

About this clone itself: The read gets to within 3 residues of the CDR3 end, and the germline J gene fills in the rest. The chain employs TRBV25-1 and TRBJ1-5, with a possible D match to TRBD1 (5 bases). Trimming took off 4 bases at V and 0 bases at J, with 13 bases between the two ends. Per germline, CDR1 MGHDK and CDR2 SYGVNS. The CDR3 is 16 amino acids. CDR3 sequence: CASSGTGTHSNQPQHF. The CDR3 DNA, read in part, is TGTGCCAGCAGTGGAACCGGGACTCATAGCAATCAGCCC. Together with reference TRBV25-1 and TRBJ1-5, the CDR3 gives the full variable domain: EADIYQTPRYLVIGTGKKITLECSQTMGHDKMYWYQQDPGMELHLIHYSYGVNSTEKGDLSSESTVSRIRTEHFPLTLESARPSHTSQYLCASSGTGTHSNQPQHFGDGTRLSIL.

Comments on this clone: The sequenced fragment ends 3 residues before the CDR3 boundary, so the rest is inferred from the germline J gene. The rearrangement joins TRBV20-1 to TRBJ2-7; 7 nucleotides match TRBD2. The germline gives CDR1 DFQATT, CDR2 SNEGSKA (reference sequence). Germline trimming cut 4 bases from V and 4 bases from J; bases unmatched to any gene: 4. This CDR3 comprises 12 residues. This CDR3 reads CSAMDSGYEQYF. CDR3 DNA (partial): TGCAGTGCTATGGATAGCGGGTACGAG.

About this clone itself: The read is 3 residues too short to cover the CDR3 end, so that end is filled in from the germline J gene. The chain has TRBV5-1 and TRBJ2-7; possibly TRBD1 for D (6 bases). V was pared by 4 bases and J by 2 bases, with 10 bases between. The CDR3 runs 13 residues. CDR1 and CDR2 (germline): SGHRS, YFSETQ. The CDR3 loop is CASSQDRAYEQYF. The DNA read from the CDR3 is TGCGCCAGCAGCCAGGACAGAGCCTACGAG.

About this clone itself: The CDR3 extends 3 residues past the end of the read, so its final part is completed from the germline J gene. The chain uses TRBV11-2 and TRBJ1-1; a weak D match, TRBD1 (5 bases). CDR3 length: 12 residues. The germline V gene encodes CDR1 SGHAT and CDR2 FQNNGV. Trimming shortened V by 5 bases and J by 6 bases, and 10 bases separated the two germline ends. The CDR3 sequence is CASSGGIAEAFF. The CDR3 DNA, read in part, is TGTGCCAGCAGCGGGGGGATCGCTGAA.

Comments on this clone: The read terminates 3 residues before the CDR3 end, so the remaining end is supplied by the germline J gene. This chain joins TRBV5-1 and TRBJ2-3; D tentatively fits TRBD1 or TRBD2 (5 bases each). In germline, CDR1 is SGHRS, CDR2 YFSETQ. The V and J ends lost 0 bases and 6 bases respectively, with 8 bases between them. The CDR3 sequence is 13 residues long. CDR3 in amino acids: CASSLGGADTQYF. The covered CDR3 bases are TGCGCCAGCAGCTTGGGAGGGGCGGATACG.

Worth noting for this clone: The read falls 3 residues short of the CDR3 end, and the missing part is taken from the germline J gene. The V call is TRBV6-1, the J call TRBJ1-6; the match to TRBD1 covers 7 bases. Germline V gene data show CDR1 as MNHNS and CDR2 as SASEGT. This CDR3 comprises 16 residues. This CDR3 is CASSEALAGGPLALHF. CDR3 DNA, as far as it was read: TGTGCCAGCAGTGAAGCGCTGGCAGGGGGACCCCTAGCC.

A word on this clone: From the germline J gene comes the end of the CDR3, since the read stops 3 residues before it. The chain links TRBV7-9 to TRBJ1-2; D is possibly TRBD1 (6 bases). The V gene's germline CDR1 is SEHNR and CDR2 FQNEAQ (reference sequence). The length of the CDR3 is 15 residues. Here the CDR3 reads CASSYLRGGTDTYTF. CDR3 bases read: TGTGCCAGCAGTTACCTCAGGGGAGGCACAGATACC.

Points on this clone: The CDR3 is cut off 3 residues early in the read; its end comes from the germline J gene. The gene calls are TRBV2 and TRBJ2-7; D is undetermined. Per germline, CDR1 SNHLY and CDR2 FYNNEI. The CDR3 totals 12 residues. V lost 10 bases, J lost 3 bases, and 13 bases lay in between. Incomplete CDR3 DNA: TGTGCCATCCTCGGCGGCGTCTACGAG. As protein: CAILGGVYE. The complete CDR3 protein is CAILGGVYEQYF.

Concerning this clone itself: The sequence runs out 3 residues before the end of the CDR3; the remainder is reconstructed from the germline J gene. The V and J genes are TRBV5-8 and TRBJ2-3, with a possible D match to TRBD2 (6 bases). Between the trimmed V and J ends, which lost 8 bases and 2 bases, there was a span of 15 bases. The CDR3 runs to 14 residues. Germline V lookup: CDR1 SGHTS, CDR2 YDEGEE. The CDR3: CARGGGLLTDTQYF. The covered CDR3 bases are TGTGCCAGGGGGGGAGGACTCCTCACAGATACG.

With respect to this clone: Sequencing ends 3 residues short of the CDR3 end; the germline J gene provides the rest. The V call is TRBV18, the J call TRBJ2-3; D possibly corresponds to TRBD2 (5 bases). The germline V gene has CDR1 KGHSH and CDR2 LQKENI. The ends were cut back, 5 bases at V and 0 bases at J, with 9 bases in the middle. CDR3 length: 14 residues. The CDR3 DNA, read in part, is TGTGCCAGCTCAATTAGCGCTAGCACAGATACG. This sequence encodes CASSISASTDT. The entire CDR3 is CASSISASTDTQYF. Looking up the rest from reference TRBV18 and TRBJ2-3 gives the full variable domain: NAGVMQNPRHLVRRRGQEARLRCSPMKGHSHVYWYRQLPEEGLKFMVYLQKENIIDESGMPKERFSAEFPKEGPSILRIQQVVRGDSAAYFCASSISASTDTQYFGPGTRLTVL.

CDR3: CASRTTLPGQDNSPLHF. The sequenced CDR3 bases are TGTGCCAGCAGGACTACATTGCCGGGACAGGATAATTCACCC. The chain has TRBV2 and TRBJ1-6; 8 bases line up with TRBD1. The CDR3 end is not reached by the read, which stops 3 residues before it; the germline J gene fills it in. This CDR3 contains 17 residues. Trimming removed 6 bases from V and 5 bases from J; junction bases left unmatched: 12. CDR1 and CDR2 from the germline V gene are SNHLY and FYNNEI.

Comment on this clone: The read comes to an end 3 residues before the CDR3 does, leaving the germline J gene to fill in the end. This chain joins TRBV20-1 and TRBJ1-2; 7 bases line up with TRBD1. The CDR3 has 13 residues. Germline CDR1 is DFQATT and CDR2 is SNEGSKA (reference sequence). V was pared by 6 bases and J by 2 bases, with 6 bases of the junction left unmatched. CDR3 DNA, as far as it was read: TGCAGTGCCGGAGCAGGGGGAAACTATGGC. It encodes CSAGAGGNYG. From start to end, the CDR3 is CSAGAGGNYGYTF.

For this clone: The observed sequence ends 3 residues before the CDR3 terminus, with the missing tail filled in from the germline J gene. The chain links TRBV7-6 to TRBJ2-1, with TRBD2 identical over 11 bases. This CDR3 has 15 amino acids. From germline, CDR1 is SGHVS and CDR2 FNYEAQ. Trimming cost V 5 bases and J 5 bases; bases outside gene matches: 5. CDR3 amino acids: CASSPTSGTNNEQFF. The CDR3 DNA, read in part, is TGTGCCAGCAGCCCGACTAGCGGGACTAACAATGAG. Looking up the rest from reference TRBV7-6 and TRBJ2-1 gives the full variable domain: GAGVSQSPRYKVTKRGQDVALRCDPISGHVSLYWYRQALGQGPEFLTYFNYEAQQDKSGLPNDRFSAERPEGSISTLTIQRTEQRDSAMYRCASSPTSGTNNEQFFGPGTRLTVL.

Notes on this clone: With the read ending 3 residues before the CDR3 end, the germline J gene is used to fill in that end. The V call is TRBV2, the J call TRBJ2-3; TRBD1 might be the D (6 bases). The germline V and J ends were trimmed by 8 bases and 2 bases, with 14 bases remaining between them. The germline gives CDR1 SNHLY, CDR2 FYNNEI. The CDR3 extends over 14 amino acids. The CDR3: CASEATGNTDTQYF. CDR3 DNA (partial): TGTGCCAGCGAGGCAACAGGGAACACAGATACG.

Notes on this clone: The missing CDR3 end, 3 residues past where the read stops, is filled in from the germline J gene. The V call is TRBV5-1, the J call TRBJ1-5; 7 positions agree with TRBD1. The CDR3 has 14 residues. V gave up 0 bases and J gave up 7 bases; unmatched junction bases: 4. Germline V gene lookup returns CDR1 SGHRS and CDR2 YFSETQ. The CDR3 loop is CASSLEGGGQPQHF. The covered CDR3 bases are TGCGCCAGCAGCTTGGAAGGGGGCGGGCAGCCC.

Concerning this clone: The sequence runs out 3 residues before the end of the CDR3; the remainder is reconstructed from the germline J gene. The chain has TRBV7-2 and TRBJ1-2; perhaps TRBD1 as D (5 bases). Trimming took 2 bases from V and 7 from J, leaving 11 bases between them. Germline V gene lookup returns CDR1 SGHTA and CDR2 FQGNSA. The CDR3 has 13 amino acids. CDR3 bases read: TGTGCCAGCAGCTTACCAGGGTGGGGTGGC. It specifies CASSLPGWGG. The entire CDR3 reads CASSLPGWGGYTF.

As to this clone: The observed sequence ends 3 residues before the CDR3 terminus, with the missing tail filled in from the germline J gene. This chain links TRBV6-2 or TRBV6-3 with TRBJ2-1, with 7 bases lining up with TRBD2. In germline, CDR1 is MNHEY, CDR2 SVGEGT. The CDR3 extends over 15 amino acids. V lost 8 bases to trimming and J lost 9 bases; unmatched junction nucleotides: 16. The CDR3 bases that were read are TGTGCCAGCTCCAAATTCCTAGCGGAAGCGGGTGAG. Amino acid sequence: CASSKFLAEAGE. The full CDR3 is CASSKFLAEAGEQFF.

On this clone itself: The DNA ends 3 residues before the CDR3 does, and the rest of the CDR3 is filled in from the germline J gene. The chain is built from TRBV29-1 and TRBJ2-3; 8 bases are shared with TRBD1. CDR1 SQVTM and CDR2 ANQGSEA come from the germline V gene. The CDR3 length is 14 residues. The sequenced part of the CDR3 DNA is TGCAGCGTCCTCCCCGGGACAGGCAGTCAGCCG. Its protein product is CSVLPGTGSQP. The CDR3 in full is CSVLPGTGSQPQYF.

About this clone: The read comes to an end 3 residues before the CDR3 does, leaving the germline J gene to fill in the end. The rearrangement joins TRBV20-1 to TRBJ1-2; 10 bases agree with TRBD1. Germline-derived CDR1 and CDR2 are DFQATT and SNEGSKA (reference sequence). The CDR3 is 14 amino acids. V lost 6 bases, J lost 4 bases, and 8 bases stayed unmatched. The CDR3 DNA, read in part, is TGCAGTGCCACTAGGGGGACAGGGGCCTATGGC. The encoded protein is CSATRGTGAYG. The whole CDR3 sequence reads CSATRGTGAYGYTF.

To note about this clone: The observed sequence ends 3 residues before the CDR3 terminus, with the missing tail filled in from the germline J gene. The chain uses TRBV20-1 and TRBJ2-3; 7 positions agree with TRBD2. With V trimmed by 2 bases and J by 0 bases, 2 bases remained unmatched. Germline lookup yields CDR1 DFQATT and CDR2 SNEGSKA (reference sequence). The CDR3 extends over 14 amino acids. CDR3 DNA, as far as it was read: TGCAGTGCTAGACTAGCGGATAGCACAGATACG. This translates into CSARLADSTDT. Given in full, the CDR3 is CSARLADSTDTQYF.

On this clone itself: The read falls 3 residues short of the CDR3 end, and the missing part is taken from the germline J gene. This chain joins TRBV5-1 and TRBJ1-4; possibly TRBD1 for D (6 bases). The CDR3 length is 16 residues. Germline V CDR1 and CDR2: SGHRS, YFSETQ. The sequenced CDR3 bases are TGCGCCAGCAGCTTGGATGGGGGCGCGGGGGCCAACGTA. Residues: CASSLDGGAGANV. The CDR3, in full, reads CASSLDGGAGANVLFF.

The CDR3 reads CASSFRRDEKLFF. Incomplete CDR3 DNA: TGTGCCAGCAGCTTTCGGAGGGATGAAAAA. The chain combines TRBV11-2 with TRBJ1-4; D remains ambiguous. The read stops 3 residues short of the end of the CDR3; the missing end is completed from the germline J gene. Trimming cost V 3 bases and J 6 bases, with 8 bases left between them. Per germline, CDR1 SGHAT and CDR2 FQNNGV. The CDR3 is made up of 13 amino acids.

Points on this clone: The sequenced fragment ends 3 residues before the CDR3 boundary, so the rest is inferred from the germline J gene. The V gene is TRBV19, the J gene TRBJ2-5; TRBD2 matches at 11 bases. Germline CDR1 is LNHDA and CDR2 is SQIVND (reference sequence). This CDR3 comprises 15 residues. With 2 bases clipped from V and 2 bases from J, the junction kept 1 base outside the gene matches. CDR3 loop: CASSILAGGQETQYF. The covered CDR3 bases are TGTGCCAGTAGTATACTAGCGGGAGGACAAGAGACC.